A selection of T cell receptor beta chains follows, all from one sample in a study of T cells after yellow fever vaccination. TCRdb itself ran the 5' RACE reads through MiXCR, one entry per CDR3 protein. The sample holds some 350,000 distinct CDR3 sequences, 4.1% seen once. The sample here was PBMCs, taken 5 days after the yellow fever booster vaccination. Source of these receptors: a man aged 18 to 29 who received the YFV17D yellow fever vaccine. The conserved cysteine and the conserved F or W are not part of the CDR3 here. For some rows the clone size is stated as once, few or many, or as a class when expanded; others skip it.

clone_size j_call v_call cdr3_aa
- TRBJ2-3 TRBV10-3 AIRGGPSLDTQY
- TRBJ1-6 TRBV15 ATSRDLARGSPLH
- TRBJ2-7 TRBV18 ASSSLEGSYEQY
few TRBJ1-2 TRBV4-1 ASSQAGGDNYGYT
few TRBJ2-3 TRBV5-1 ASSLSGHGTDTQY
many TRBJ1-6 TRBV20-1 SARDRGYSPLH
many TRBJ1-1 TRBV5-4 ASSFTGPNTEAF
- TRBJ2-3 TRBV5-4 ASSLVAGGRDTQY
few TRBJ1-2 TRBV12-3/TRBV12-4 ASSHKSSYGYT
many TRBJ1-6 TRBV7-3 ASSLEGHSNSPLH
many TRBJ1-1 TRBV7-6 ASSLEANTEAF
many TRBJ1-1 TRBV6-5 ASSLRGNTEAF
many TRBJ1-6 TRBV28 ASSLAGQSPLH
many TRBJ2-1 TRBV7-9 ASSASSRGLRSYNEQF
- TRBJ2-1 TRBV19 ASTPWDRANEQF
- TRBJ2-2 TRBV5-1 ASSPGSLSNTGELF
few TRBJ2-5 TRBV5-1 ASSIIPETQY
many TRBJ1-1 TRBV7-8 ASSFGTEGHTEAF
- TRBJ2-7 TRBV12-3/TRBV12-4 ASSLAGALHEQY
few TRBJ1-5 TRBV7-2 ASSFVEGYNQPQH
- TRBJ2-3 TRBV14 ARREDRVPDTQY
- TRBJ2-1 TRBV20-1 SAEGAPGREQF
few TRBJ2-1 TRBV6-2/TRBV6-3 ASSYTLLAGDYNEQF
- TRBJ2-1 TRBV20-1 SAVTSYGYNEQF
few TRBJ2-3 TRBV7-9 ASSFGDRGSTDTQY
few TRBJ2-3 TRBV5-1 ASRVRQGADTQY
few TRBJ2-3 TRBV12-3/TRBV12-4 ASRGTGGAGTDTQY
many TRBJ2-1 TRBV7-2 ASSTGQGNYNEQF